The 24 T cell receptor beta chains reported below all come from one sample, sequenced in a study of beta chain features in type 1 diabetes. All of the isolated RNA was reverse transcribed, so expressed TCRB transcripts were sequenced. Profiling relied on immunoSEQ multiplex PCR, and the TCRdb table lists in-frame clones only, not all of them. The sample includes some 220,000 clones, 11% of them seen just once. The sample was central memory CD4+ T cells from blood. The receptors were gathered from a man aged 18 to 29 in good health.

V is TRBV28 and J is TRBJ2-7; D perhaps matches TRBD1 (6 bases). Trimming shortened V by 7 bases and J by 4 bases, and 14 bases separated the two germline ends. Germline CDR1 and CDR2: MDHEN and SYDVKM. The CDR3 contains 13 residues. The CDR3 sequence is CASTHQGKYEQYF. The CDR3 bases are TGTGCCAGCACTCATCAGGGGAAATACGAGCAGTACTTC.

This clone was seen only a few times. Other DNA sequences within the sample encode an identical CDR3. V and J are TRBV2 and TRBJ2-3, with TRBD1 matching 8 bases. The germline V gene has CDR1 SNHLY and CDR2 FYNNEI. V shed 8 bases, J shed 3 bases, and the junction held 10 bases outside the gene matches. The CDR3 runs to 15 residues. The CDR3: CASGGQAGSTDTQYF. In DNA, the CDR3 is TGTGCCAGCGGGGGACAGGCGGGGAGTACAGATACGCAGTATTTT.

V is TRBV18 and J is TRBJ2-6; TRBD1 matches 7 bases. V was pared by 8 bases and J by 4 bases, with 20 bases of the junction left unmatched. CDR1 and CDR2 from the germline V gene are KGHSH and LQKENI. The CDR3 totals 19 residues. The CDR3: CASLSSTGDKSVGANVLTF. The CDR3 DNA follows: TGTGCCAGCCTTTCTTCTACAGGGGATAAGTCAGTGGGGGCCAACGTCCTGACTTTC.

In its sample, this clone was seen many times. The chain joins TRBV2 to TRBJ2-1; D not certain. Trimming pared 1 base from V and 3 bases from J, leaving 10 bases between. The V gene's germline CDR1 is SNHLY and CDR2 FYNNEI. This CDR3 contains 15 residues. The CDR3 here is CASSEEELFYNEQFF. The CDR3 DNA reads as TGTGCCAGCAGTGAAGAGGAGCTGTTCTACAATGAGCAGTTCTTC.

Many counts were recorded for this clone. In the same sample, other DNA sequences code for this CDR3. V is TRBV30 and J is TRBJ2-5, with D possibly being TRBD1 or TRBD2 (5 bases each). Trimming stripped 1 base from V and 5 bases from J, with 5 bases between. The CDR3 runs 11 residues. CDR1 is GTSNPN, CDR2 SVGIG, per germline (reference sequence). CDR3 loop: CAWSGGETQYF. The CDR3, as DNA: TGTGCCTGGAGTGGGGGGGAGACCCAGTACTTC.

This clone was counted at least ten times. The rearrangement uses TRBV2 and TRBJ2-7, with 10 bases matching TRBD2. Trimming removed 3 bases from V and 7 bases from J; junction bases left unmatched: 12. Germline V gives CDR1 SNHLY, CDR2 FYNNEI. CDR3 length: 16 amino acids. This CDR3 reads CASSDDSGRLPLEQYF. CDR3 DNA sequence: TGTGCCAGCAGTGATGATAGCGGGAGGCTTCCCCTAGAGCAGTACTTC.

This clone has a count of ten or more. The CDR3 nucleotides are TGTGCCAGCAGCAAGGGGGCTAGCACAGATACGCAGTATTTT. This codes for CASSKGASTDTQYF. The chain couples TRBV7-3 to TRBJ2-3; TRBD1 matches at 7 bases. Germline trimming cut 5 bases from V and 0 bases from J; bases unmatched to any gene: 2. Germline CDR1 reads SGHTA; CDR2 reads FQGTGA. The CDR3 consists of 14 residues. Supplemented by reference TRBV7-3 and TRBJ2-3, the full variable domain reads GAGVSQTPSNKVTEKGKYVELRCDPISGHTALYWYRQSLGQGPEFLIYFQGTGAADDSGLPNDRFFAVRPEGSVSTLKIQRTERGDSAVYLCASSKGASTDTQYFGPGTRLTVL.

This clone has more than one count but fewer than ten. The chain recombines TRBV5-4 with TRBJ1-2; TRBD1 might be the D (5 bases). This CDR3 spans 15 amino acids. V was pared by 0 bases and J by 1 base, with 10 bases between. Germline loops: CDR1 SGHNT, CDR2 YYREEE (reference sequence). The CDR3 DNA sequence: TGTGCCAGCAGCTTGGACAGGAGTGGTAACTATGGCTACACCTTC. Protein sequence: CASSLDRSGNYGYTF.

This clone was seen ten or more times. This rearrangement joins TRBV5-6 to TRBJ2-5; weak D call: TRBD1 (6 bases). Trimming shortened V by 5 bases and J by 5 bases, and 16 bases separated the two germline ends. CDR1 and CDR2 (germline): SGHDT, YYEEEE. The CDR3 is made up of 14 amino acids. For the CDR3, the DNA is TGTGCCAGCAGTATACAGGGAGTCGACGAGACCCAGTACTTC. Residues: CASSIQGVDETQYF.

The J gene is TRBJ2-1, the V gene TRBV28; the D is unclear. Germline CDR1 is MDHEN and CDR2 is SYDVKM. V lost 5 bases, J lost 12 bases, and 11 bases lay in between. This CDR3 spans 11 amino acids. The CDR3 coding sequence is TGTGCCAGCAGTGTGGGCCGCGGGCAGTTCTTC. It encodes CASSVGRGQFF.

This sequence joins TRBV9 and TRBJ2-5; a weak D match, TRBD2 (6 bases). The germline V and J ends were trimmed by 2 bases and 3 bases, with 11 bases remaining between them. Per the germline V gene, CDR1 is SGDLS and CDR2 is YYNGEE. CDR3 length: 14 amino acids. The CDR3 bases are TGTGCCAGCAGCGTTGGGGGGACCGAAGAGACCCAGTACTTC. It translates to CASSVGGTEETQYF. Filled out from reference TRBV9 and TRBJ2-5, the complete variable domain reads DSGVTQTPKHLITATGQRVTLRCSPRSGDLSVYWYQQSLDQGLQFLIQYYNGEERAKGNILERFSAQQFPDLHSELNLSSLELGDSALYFCASSVGGTEETQYFGPGTRLLVL.

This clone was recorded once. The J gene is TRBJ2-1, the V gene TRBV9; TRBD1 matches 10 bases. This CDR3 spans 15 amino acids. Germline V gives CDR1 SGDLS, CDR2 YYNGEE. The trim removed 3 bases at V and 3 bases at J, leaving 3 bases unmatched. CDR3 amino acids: CASSARDRGYNEQFF. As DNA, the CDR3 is TGTGCCAGCAGCGCCCGGGACAGGGGCTACAATGAGCAGTTCTTC. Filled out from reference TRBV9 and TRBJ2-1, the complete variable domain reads DSGVTQTPKHLITATGQRVTLRCSPRSGDLSVYWYQQSLDQGLQFLIQYYNGEERAKGNILERFSAQQFPDLHSELNLSSLELGDSALYFCASSARDRGYNEQFFGPGTRLTVL.

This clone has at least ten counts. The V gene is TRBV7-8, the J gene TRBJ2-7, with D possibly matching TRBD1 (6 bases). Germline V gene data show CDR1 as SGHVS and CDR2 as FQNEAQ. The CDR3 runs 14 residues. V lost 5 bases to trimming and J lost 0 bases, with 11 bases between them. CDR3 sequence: CASSEWTASYEQYF. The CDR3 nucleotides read TGTGCCAGCAGCGAATGGACAGCCTCCTACGAGCAGTACTTC.

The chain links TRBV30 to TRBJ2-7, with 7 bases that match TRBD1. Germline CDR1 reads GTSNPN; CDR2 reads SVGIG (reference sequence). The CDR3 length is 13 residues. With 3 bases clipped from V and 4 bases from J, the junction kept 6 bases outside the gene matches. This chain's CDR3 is CAWSRNRGYEQYF. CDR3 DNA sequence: TGTGCCTGGAGCCGTAACAGGGGTTACGAGCAGTACTTC.

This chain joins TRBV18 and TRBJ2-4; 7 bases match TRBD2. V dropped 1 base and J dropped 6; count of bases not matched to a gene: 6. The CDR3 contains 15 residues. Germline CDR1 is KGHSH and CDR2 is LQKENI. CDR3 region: CASSPQYASGNIQYF. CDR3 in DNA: TGTGCCAGCTCACCACAATATGCTAGCGGAAACATTCAGTACTTC.

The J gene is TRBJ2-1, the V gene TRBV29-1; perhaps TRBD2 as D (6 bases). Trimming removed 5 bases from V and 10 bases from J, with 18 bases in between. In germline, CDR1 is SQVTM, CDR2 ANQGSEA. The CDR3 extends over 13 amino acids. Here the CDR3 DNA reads TGCAGCGTTTCCCAGCGACTAGGCGGGGAGCAGTTCTTC. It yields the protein CSVSQRLGGEQFF.

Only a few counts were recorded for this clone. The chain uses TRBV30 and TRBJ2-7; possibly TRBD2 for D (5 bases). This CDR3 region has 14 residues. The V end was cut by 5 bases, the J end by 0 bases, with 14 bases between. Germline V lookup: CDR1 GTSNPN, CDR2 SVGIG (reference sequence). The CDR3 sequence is CAWGPGLASYEQYF. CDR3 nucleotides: TGTGCCTGGGGACCGGGATTAGCCTCCTACGAGCAGTACTTC.

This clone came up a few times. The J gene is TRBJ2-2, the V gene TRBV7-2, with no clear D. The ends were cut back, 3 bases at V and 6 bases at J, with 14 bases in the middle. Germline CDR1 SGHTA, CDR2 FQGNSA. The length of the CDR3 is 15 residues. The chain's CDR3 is CASSFGRISAGELFF. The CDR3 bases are TGTGCCAGCAGCTTTGGAAGGATTTCGGCCGGGGAGCTGTTTTTT.

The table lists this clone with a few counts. The CDR3: CAWSRSSYEQYF. CDR3 bases: TGTGCCTGGAGTAGGAGCTCCTACGAGCAGTACTTC. This chain joins TRBV30 and TRBJ2-7; D is ambiguous. V gave up 2 bases and J gave up 0 bases, with 5 bases separating them. Germline CDR1 GTSNPN, CDR2 SVGIG (reference sequence). This CDR3 region has 12 residues.

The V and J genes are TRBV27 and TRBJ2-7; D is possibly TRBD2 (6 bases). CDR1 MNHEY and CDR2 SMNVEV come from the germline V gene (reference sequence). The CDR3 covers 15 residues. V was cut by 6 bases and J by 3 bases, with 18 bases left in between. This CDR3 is CASSTRGGINYEQYF. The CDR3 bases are TGTGCCAGCAGCACTCGTGGAGGGATCAACTACGAGCAGTACTTC.

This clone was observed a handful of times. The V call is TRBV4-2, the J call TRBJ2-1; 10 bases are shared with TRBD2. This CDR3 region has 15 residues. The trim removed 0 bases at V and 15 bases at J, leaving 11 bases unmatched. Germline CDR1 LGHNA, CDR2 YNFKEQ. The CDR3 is CASSQDHSSGRRGFF. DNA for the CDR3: TGTGCCAGCAGCCAAGACCACTCTAGCGGGAGAAGAGGGTTCTTC.

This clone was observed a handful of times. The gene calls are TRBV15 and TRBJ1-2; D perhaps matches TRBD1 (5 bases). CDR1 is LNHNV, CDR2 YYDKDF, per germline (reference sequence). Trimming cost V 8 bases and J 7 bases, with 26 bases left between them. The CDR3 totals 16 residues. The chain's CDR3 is CATSGGNSWIESGYTF. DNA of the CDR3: TGTGCCACCTCGGGGGGGAACTCGTGGATTGAGAGTGGCTACACCTTC.

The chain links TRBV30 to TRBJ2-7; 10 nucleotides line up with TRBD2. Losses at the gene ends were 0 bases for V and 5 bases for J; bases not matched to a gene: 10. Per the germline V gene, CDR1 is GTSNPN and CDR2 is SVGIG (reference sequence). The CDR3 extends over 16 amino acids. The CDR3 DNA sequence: TGTGCCTGGAGTGTACCCCTAGCGGGAGTAATCCACGAGCAGTACTTC. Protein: CAWSVPLAGVIHEQYF.

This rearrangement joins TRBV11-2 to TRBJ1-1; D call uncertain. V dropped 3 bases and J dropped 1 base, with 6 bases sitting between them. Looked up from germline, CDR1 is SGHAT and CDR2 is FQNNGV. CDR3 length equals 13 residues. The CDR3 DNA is TGTGCCAGCAGCTTCGGGCGGAACACTGAAGCTTTCTTT. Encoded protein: CASSFGRNTEAFF.